The 6 T cell receptor beta chains below come from one sample, sequenced in a study of cytomegalovirus exposure and HLA in healthy donors. With 60 Vbeta and 13 Jbeta primers, the PCR was carried out. Assay: immunoSEQ multiplex PCR; the TCRdb copy retains only in-frame clones and omits some. The sample lists about 52,000 clones, less than 70% occurring once. Source material: PBMCs. The receptor set was obtained from a human donor in good health.

This clone was found a few times. The V and J genes are TRBV5-4 and TRBJ2-2; TRBD2 aligns across 16 bases. The CDR3 totals 16 residues. Germline V gene data show CDR1 as SGHNT and CDR2 as YYREEE (reference sequence). Trimming took 3 bases from V and 6 from J; bases not matched to a gene: 2. The CDR3 DNA is TGTGCCAGCAGCTCGGGACTAGCGGGGGGGCCCGGGGAGCTGTTTTTT. This encodes CASSSGLAGGPGELFF.

The rearrangement links TRBV7-2 to TRBJ1-3; TRBD1 agrees at 8 bases. The ends lost 5 bases at V and 0 bases at J; junction bases unmatched: 9. The CDR3 consists of 17 residues. Germline V gives CDR1 SGHTA, CDR2 FQGNSA. The CDR3 reads CASSGRDRRTSGNTIYF. CDR3 bases: TGTGCCAGCAGCGGACGGGACAGGAGGACCTCTGGAAACACCATATATTTT.

The J gene is TRBJ2-3, the V gene TRBV21-1; TRBD2 is the table's D call and was not checked against the DNA. TRBV21-1 is deemed a pseudogene. This CDR3 has 17 amino acids. In DNA, the CDR3 is TGTGCCAGCAGCAAAGCGAATCACCTAACTCCCACAGATACGCAGTATTTT. Amino acids: CASSKANHLTPTDTQYF.

The genes are TRBV6-6 and TRBJ2-7, with 7 bases aligning to TRBD1. The CDR3 sequence is 15 residues long. The V and J ends lost 8 bases and 3 bases, in that order; junction bases with no gene match: 13. Germline lookup yields CDR1 MNHNY and CDR2 SVGAGI (reference sequence). CDR3 residues: CASSRPEGAIYEQYF. The CDR3 DNA is TGTGCCAGCTCCCGCCCTGAGGGGGCAATCTACGAGCAGTACTTC.

The chain combines TRBV9 with TRBJ2-7, with TRBD2 as a possible D gene (6 bases). The CDR3 spans 16 residues. Germline V gives CDR1 SGDLS, CDR2 YYNGEE. V lost 4 bases and J 9 bases, leaving 26 bases between the germline ends. Written as DNA, the CDR3 is TGTGCCAGCAGCCCTGGAAATACTGGAGGGGAAGGAAGGCAGTACTTC. Protein: CASSPGNTGGEGRQYF.

Note on this clone: A read error may produce the germline difference seen at one junction end. J is TRBJ2-7 and V is TRBV7-7; TRBD1 matches 10 bases. Looked up from germline, CDR1 is SSHAT and CDR2 is FNYEAQ (reference sequence). There are 14 residues in the CDR3. This CDR3 reads CASSPGTGAYEQYF. In DNA form, the CDR3 reads TGTGCTAGCAGCCCCGGGACAGGGGCCTACGAGCAGTACTTC.